This TCR beta chain was identified during a study of blood T cell repertoires in COVID-19. Across the study: The United States, Italy and Spain were the sources of the acute and convalescent COVID-19 samples.

Data came from immunoSEQ multiplex PCR; TCRdb stores just in-frame clones and leaves some out. The sample lists around 270,000 clones; 75% to 90% were seen once. CDR1 is SNHLY, CDR2 FYNNEI, per germline. Trimming took 5 bases from V and 0 from J, leaving 8 bases between them. This CDR3 is 14 amino acids long. The genes are TRBV2 and TRBJ1-5; no clear D gene. The TCR was taken from a man in his thirties or forties with acute or convalescent COVID-19. Material: peripheral blood. The CDR3 region is CASSRRSSNQPQHF. The CDR3 bases are TGTGCCAGCAGTAGACGGAGTAGCAATCAGCCCCAGCATTTT.